The entry that follows covers one T cell receptor beta chain sequence. The data originate from a study of blood T cell repertoires in COVID-19. Study as a whole: From the United States, Italy and Spain came samples of acute and convalescent COVID-19. In each case, the material was cDNA or gDNA derived from T cells, B-cell-depleted T cells, or PBMCs.

In the original processing: Using reference gene primer amplification, nucleated cell counts were estimated. Profiling relied on immunoSEQ multiplex PCR, and the TCRdb table lists in-frame clones only, not all of them. Clone size and V and J calls were adopted from that table, with D and trimming inferred from the DNA. The sample contains around 700,000 clones, 90% of which appear only once. Germline V gives CDR1 LGHNA, CDR2 YSLEER. V was shortened by 3 bases and J by 11 bases, with 17 bases between the two germline ends. The CDR3 contains 15 residues. V is TRBV4-3 and J is TRBJ1-6, with D maybe TRBD1 (5 bases). What was sequenced was peripheral blood. This sequence originates from a woman younger than 35 with acute or convalescent COVID-19. The CDR3 loop is CASSQHGGDLAPLHF. CDR3 DNA: TGCGCCAGCAGCCAGCACGGGGGGGACTTGGCACCCCTCCACTTT.